The sequence of this TCR beta chain was determined in a study of early T cells in non-severe SARS-CoV-2 infection. Study-wide background: The chains were unpaired, and the sequenced material was bulk RNA from unsorted whole blood.

The CDR3 totals 15 residues. CDR1 is MDHEN and CDR2 is SYDVKM in the germline V gene. The V gene lost 3 bases and the J gene lost 2 bases, with 14 bases spanning the gap. This clonotype was recorded a few times. It may be a read error: a sequence one base away is much more abundant. TCRdb analysed the 5' RACE reads with MiXCR anew, one entry per CDR3 protein. Here the sample spans 35,000 to 45,000 distinct CDR3 sequences, roughly 5.7% being singletons. This receptor was taken from an adult who was a healthcare worker with PCR-confirmed SARS-CoV-2 infection or an uninfected control (not recorded which). The chain couples TRBV28 to TRBJ2-7, with unresolved D. This specimen consisted of whole blood, obtained at baseline. CDR3 DNA sequence: TGTGCCAGCAGTTTTACTGGACCGACCCCCTACGAGCAGTACTTC. This encodes CASSFTGPTPYEQYF.